This TCR beta chain was sequenced in a study of control samples from healthy donors and cancer patients. Trimming pared 1 base from V and 7 bases from J, leaving 12 bases between. The CDR3 runs 13 residues. Germline V gene data show CDR1 as SGHNT and CDR2 as YYREEE (reference sequence). Using immunoSEQ multiplex PCR, the repertoire was profiled, and TCRdb retains in-frame clones only, with some absent. Of 15,000 to 20,000 clones listed, about 86% are singletons. The sample taken for sequencing was PBMCs. This chain uses TRBV5-4 with TRBJ2-7; a weak D match, TRBD2 (5 bases). The source of this sequence is a woman in her 70s with colorectal cancer. The CDR3 coding sequence is TGTGCCAGCAGCTTGATGAGGGTTGGAGAGCAGTACTTC. Amino acids: CASSLMRVGEQYF.